One sample yielded the 18 T cell receptor beta chains listed below, sequenced in a study of beta chain features in type 1 diabetes. The isolated RNA, all of it, was reverse transcribed, so expressed TCRB transcripts were what got sequenced. Here immunoSEQ multiplex PCR was the method, and the copy in TCRdb shows in-frame clones only, minus some. The sample yields 250,000 to 300,000 clones, 7.5% to 9.5% seen once. The specimen sequenced was central memory CD4+ T cells from blood. Every receptor here comes from a young woman in good health.

V usage is TRBV29-1 and J usage is TRBJ2-5; D may match TRBD1 or TRBD2 (5 bases each). The CDR3 has 16 residues. Trimming took 2 bases from V and 1 from J, leaving 17 bases between them. CDR1 and CDR2 (germline): SQVTM, ANQGSEA. The CDR3 loop reads CSVELQGRRSQETQYF. The CDR3 DNA follows: TGCAGCGTTGAACTTCAGGGACGAAGGTCCCAAGAGACCCAGTACTTC.

This clone turned up a few times. The chain uses TRBV29-1 and TRBJ2-3, with 7 bases matching TRBD1. CDR3 size: 13 residues. From germline, CDR1 is SQVTM and CDR2 ANQGSEA. After removal of 1 base from V and 3 bases from J, the junction contained 1 base not matched to a gene. In nucleotides, the CDR3 is TGCAGCGTTGAAGCCAGGGGGACAGATACGCAGTATTTT. Translating gives CSVEARGTDTQYF.

The sample holds a few counts of this clone. The chain links TRBV9 to TRBJ1-1; weak D call: TRBD1 (5 bases). The CDR3 consists of 14 residues. The germline CDR1 and CDR2 sequences are SGDLS and YYNGEE. The V and J ends lost 3 bases and 4 bases respectively, with 13 bases between them. The CDR3, as DNA: TGTGCCAGCAGCGCCCCCGGGACTTTCACTGAAGCTTTCTTT. Encoded protein: CASSAPGTFTEAFF.

The gene calls are TRBV7-9 and TRBJ2-3, with TRBD1 as a possible D gene (7 bases). Germline CDR1 reads SEHNR; CDR2 reads FQNEAQ (reference sequence). This CDR3 comprises 17 residues. V was pared by 1 base and J by 0 bases, with 14 bases between. The DNA of the CDR3 is TGTGCCAGCAGCTTAGGGGCGGGACAGCCGAGCACAGATACGCAGTATTTT. It yields the protein CASSLGAGQPSTDTQYF. The variable domain in full, with the rest retrieved from reference TRBV7-9 and TRBJ2-3, is DTGVSQNPRHKITKRGQNVTFRCDPISEHNRLYWYRQTLGQGPEFLTYFQNEAQLEKSRLLSDRFSAERPKGSFSTLEIQRTEQGDSAMYLCASSLGAGQPSTDTQYFGPGTRLTVL.

The V gene is TRBV10-3, the J gene TRBJ2-4, with 13 bases fitting TRBD2. The CDR3 is made up of 18 amino acids. The germline gives CDR1 ENHRY, CDR2 SYGVKD. V dropped 6 bases and J dropped 0; count of bases not matched to a gene: 8. The CDR3 region is CAISGTSGNPLAKNIQYF. CDR3 DNA sequence: TGTGCCATCAGCGGGACTAGCGGGAACCCTCTAGCCAAAAACATTCAGTACTTC.

J is TRBJ2-5 and V is TRBV5-6; TRBD1 might be the D (6 bases). Germline V gene lookup returns CDR1 SGHDT and CDR2 YYEEEE. This CDR3 spans 16 amino acids. V was trimmed by 2 bases and J by 5 bases, leaving 19 bases between them. Written as DNA, the CDR3 is TGTGCCAGCAGCTTCGGGTCAGGGGCCAGGTTGGAGACCCAGTACTTC. It specifies CASSFGSGARLETQYF.

The chain has TRBV2 and TRBJ1-5; 9 bases match TRBD1. J gave up 5 bases and V 2 bases, and 4 bases lay outside the gene matches. CDR3 size: 15 residues. Germline V gene data show CDR1 as SNHLY and CDR2 as FYNNEI. The CDR3, as DNA: TGTGCCAGCAGTGAAACTGGACAGGGGTATCAGCCCCAGCATTTT. This gives the protein CASSETGQGYQPQHF.

V is TRBV7-2 and J is TRBJ1-2; 8 nucleotides agree with TRBD1. Trimming at V came to 5 bases and at J to 5 bases, leaving 10 bases not matched to a gene. CDR1 is SGHTA and CDR2 is FQGNSA in the germline V gene. The CDR3 totals 15 residues. The CDR3 coding sequence is TGTGCCAGCAGCACTCGGACAGGGCTCTATTATGGCTACACCTTC. Encoded protein: CASSTRTGLYYGYTF. The whole variable domain, remainder taken from reference TRBV7-2 and TRBJ1-2, is GAGVSQSPSNKVTEKGKDVELRCDPISGHTALYWYRQSLGQGLEFLIYFQGNSAPDKSGLPSDRFSAERTGGSVSTLTIQRTQQEDSAVYLCASSTRTGLYYGYTFGSGTRLTVV.

This clone has a count of ten or more. The V call is TRBV7-9, the J call TRBJ2-3; D not resolved. V was clipped by 1 base and J by 4 bases, with 9 bases between them. Germline CDR1 is SEHNR and CDR2 is FQNEAQ (reference sequence). This CDR3 is built from 14 residues. For the CDR3, the DNA is TGTGCCAGCAGCTTAGGGGGTTTCCCAGATACGCAGTATTTT. Its translation is CASSLGGFPDTQYF.

This clone has just a few counts. The chain joins TRBV28 to TRBJ2-5; TRBD2 matches at 8 bases. The end of the DNA aligns better with TRBJ2-7, so the J call may be wrong. This CDR3 region has 15 residues. Per germline, CDR1 MDHEN and CDR2 SYDVKM. The CDR3 bases are TGTGCCAGCAGTCGTTGGGGGAGCGGGAGCTACGAGCAGTACTTC. This gives the protein CASSRWGSGSYEQYF.

V and J are TRBV20-1 and TRBJ2-7; 8 positions match TRBD1. The CDR3 runs to 11 residues. Germline trimming cut 6 bases from V and 5 bases from J; bases unmatched to any gene: 3. Germline lookup yields CDR1 DFQATT and CDR2 SNEGSKA (reference sequence). In DNA, the CDR3 is TGCAGTGCGGACAGGGTGCACGAGCAGTACTTC. Encoded protein: CSADRVHEQYF.

This clone was seen a handful of times. This rearrangement joins TRBV1 to TRBJ2-3. TRBV1 is a listed pseudogene. The CDR3 runs 15 residues. The DNA of the CDR3 is TGCACCAGCAGCCCTAGGCAGGGGAGGACAGATACGCAGTATTTT. Its protein product is CTSSPRQGRTDTQYF.

V usage is TRBV29-1 and J usage is TRBJ2-5, with D possibly TRBD2 on 5 matching bases. The J call is doubtful: the DNA matches TRBJ2-7 better. The CDR3 length is 13 residues. Germline CDR1 SQVTM, CDR2 ANQGSEA. The CDR3 loop is CSVLRRGNNEQYF. The DNA for the CDR3 is TGCAGCGTCCTTAGACGGGGTAATAACGAGCAGTACTTC.

The chain couples TRBV7-2 to TRBJ2-1; D is unclear. Germline CDR1 and CDR2: SGHTA and FQGNSA. The CDR3 extends over 16 amino acids. Trimming stripped 0 bases from V and 4 bases from J, with 13 bases between. The CDR3 here is CASSLATPGRYNEQFF. For the CDR3, the DNA is TGTGCCAGCAGCTTAGCTACTCCCGGCAGGTACAATGAGCAGTTCTTC.

This clone was detected only a few times. The genes are TRBV2 and TRBJ1-5; D is uncertain. This CDR3 has 15 residues. V shed 6 bases and J shed 7 bases, with 19 bases lying between them. Germline lookup yields CDR1 SNHLY and CDR2 FYNNEI. CDR3 coding DNA: TGTGCCAGCAGGGGCACCAGTACGGCCAACCAGCCCCAGCATTTT. Residues: CASRGTSTANQPQHF.

This clone was observed a handful of times. CDR3 coding DNA: TGTGCCAGCAGCTTCAGGGATCAGCCCCAGCATTTT. Amino acids: CASSFRDQPQHF. The J gene is TRBJ1-5, the V gene TRBV7-2, with D tentatively TRBD1 (5 bases). The V gene lost 3 bases and the J gene lost 5 bases, with 5 bases spanning the gap. The V gene's germline CDR1 is SGHTA and CDR2 FQGNSA. CDR3 length: 12 residues. The full variable domain, rest sourced from reference TRBV7-2 and TRBJ1-5, is GAGVSQSPSNKVTEKGKDVELRCDPISGHTALYWYRQSLGQGLEFLIYFQGNSAPDKSGLPSDRFSAERTGGSVSTLTIQRTQQEDSAVYLCASSFRDQPQHFGDGTRLSIL.

This clone was detected only a few times. The chain couples TRBV4-2 to TRBJ1-2; D is ambiguous. CDR1 and CDR2 (germline): LGHNA, YNFKEQ. CDR3 length: 16 amino acids. With 0 bases removed from V and 4 bases from J, the gap between germline ends came to 15 bases. CDR3 in DNA: TGTGCCAGCAGCCAAGATTTAGGGTTCTTGACCTATGGCTACACCTTC. This gives the protein CASSQDLGFLTYGYTF.

This chain uses TRBV7-9 with TRBJ2-3; TRBD2 is a possible D gene (5 bases). The CDR3 is 14 amino acids. The V gene's germline CDR1 is SEHNR and CDR2 FQNEAQ (reference sequence). V was pared by 1 base and J by 3 bases, with 8 bases between. CDR3 coding DNA: TGTGCCAGCAGCTTAGAGGGAGAAACAGATACGCAGTATTTT. Its translation: CASSLEGETDTQYF.